This T cell receptor beta chain is from a study of shared T cell receptors in the human thymus. Only in-frame clones appear in the TCRdb table, and some are missing; sequencing was by immunoSEQ multiplex PCR. This sample has under 850,000 clones, with 88% found just once. Germline assignment: CDR1 SGDLS and CDR2 YYNGEE. The V and J ends lost 4 bases and 0 bases, in that order; junction bases with no gene match: 9. This CDR3 spans 17 amino acids. A further study also used this sample, focusing on human thymus T cells. That paper states: Infants, healthy and Finnish, who were having corrective surgery for congenital heart defects served as donors. It was from resections taken during corrective heart surgery that the thymus tissue came. Use of V and J genes seemed skewed within the thymic and blood repertoires. Highly overlapping thymic repertoires among unrelated individuals were reported in related research.

The receptor was isolated from a boy under two years old with a congenital heart defect. Sequenced input: thymocytes. The J gene is TRBJ1-3, the V gene TRBV9, with TRBD1 matching 8 bases. CDR3 region: CASSPWTGKGSGNTIYF. The CDR3 DNA reads as TGTGCCAGCAGCCCATGGACAGGGAAGGGCTCTGGAAACACCATATATTTT.